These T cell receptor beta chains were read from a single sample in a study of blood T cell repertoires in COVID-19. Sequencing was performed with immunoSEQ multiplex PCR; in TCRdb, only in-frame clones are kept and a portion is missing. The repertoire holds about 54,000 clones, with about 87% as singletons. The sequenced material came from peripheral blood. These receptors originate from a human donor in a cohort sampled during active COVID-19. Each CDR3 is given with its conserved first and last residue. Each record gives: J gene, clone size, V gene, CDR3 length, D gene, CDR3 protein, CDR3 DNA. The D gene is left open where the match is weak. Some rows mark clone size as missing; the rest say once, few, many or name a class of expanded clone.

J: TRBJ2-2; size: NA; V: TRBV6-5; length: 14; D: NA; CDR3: CACRRGANTGELFF; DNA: TGTGCCTGCCGCCGCGGGGCGAACACCGGGGAGCTGTTTTTT
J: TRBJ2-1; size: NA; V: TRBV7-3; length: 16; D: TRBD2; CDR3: CASSLNPGTSGNEQFF; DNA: TGTGCCAGCAGCTTAAATCCGGGGACTAGCGGGAATGAGCAGTTCTTC
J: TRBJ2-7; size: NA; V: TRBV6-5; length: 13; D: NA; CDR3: CASSRGKDYEQYF; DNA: TGTGCCAGCAGCCGGGGGAAGGACTACGAGCAGTACTTC
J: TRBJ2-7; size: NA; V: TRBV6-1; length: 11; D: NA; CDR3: CASSDRDEQYF; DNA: TGTGCCAGCAGTGACCGGGACGAGCAGTACTTC
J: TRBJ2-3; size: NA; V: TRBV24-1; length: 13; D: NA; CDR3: CATSTSGVNTQYF; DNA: TGTGCCACCAGTACCTCAGGGGTAAATACGCAGTATTTT
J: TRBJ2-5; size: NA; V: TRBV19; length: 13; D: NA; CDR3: CASSIAPVGTQYF; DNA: TGTGCCAGTAGTATAGCCCCCGTCGGGACCCAGTACTTC
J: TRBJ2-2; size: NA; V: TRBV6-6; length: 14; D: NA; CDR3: CASSPDGITGELFF; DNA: TGTGCCAGCAGTCCGGACGGGATCACCGGGGAGCTGTTTTTT
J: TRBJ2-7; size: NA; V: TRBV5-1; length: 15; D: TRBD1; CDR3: CASSLEDRVDDEQYF; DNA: TGCGCCAGCAGCTTGGAGGACAGGGTGGATGACGAGCAGTACTTC
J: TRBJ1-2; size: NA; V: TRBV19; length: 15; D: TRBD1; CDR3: CASRRDSQWHYGYTF; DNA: TGTGCCAGTAGACGGGACAGTCAGTGGCACTATGGCTACACCTTC
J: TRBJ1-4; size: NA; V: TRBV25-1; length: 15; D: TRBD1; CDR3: CASSVLGTGDEKLFF; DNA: TGTGCCAGCAGTGTTCTCGGGACAGGGGACGAAAAACTGTTTTTT
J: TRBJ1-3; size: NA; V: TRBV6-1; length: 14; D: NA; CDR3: CASSDRDFGNTIYF; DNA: TGTGCCAGCAGTGACCGGGACTTCGGAAACACCATATATTTT
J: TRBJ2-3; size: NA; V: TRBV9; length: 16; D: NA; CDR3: CASSRSGLTSTDTQYF; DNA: TGTGCCAGCTCTAGATCGGGGTTAACTAGCACAGATACGCAGTATTTT
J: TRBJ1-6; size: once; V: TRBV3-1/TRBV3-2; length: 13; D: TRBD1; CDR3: CASSQSQGGPLHF; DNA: TGTGCCAGCAGCCAATCTCAGGGGGGACCCCTCCACTTT
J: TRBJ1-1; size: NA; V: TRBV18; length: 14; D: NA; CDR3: CASSPLSRNTEAFF; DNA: TGTGCCAGCTCACCGCTTTCCAGGAACACTGAAGCTTTCTTT
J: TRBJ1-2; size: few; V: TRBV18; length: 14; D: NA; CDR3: CASSPGQGLYGYTF; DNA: TGTGCCAGCTCACCAGGCCAGGGCCTCTATGGCTACACCTTC
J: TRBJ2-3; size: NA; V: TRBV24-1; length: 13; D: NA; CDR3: CATRDTYTDTQYF; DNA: TGTGCCACCAGGGACACCTACACAGATACGCAGTATTTT
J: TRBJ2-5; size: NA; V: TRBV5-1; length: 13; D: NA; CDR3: CASSWGGQETQYF; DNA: TGCGCCAGCAGCTGGGGCGGCCAAGAGACCCAGTACTTC
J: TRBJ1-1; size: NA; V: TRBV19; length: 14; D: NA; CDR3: CASSRTVGGAEAFF; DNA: TGTGCCAGTAGCCGGACAGTTGGTGGTGCTGAAGCTTTCTTT
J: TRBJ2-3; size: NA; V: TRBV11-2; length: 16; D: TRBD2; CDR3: CASSVAGGISTDTQYF; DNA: TGTGCCAGCAGTGTAGCGGGGGGGATAAGCACAGATACGCAGTATTTT
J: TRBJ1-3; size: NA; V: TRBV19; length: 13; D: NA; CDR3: CASSTSGLNTIYF; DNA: TGTGCCAGTAGTACTTCGGGTCTGAACACCATATATTTT
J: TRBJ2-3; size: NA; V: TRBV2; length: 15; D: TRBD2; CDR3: CASSPGLAATDTQYF; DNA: TGTGCCAGCAGTCCCGGACTAGCGGCCACAGATACGCAGTATTTT
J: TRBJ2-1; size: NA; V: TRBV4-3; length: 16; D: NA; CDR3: CASSQDFGGSYNEQFF; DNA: TGCGCCAGCAGCCAAGATTTCGGGGGTTCCTACAATGAGCAGTTCTTC